These T cell receptor beta chains were read from a single sample in a study of type 1 and type 2 diabetes patients. TCRdb reanalysed the multiplex PCR reads using MiXCR and keeps one entry per CDR3 protein. The sample includes 270,000 or so distinct CDR3 sequences, roughly 44% of them seen just once. Source material: peripheral blood mononuclear cells (PBMCs). These receptor sequences come from a man in his late teens or twenties with type 2 diabetes. Both conserved end residues are part of each CDR3. The order of the fields is clone size, V gene, D gene, J gene, CDR3 protein, CDR3 DNA. The D gene is left open where the match is weak. A clone size is listed for some rows: how often the clone was seen (once, few, many), or a class if it is expanded.

>few|TRBV14|NA|TRBJ2-2
CASSLGAVGTLNTGELFF
TGTGCCAGCAGCTTGGGGGCGGTTGGGACTTTAAACACCGGGGAGCTGTTTTTT
>few|TRBV14|TRBD1|TRBJ1-6
CASSQEGQGVSPLHF
TGTGCCAGCAGCCAAGAGGGACAGGGAGTTTCACCCCTCCACTTT
>few|TRBV10-3|NA|TRBJ2-7
CAISVESYEQYF
TGTGCCATCAGTGTTGAAAGCTACGAGCAGTACTTC
>NA|TRBV6-6|TRBD2|TRBJ2-5
CASSYGGGPIETQYF
TGTGCCAGCAGTTACGGCGGGGGGCCGATAGAGACCCAGTACTTC
>few|TRBV15|NA|TRBJ1-1
CATSRDIGVNTEAFF
TGTGCCACCAGCAGAGATATTGGGGTGAACACTGAAGCTTTCTTT
>few|TRBV7-9|NA|TRBJ2-3
CASSLSLEGTDTQYF
TGTGCCAGCAGCTTAAGTTTGGAAGGAACAGATACGCAGTATTTT
>NA|TRBV9|TRBD1|TRBJ1-1
CASSVEPQGALAEAFF
TGTGCCAGCAGCGTCGAGCCCCAGGGGGCTCTGGCTGAAGCTTTCTTT
>NA|TRBV2|TRBD1|TRBJ1-1
CASSEFLFAPVQGIPSEAFF
TGTGCCAGCAGTGAATTTCTCTTCGCGCCAGTACAGGGGATTCCGTCTGAAGCTTTCTTT
>few|TRBV12-3/TRBV12-4|TRBD2|TRBJ2-7
CASILGLAGVDEQYF
TGTGCCAGCATCCTCGGACTAGCGGGAGTGGACGAGCAGTACTTC
>NA|TRBV20-1|TRBD1|TRBJ2-7
CSASMGQGGHEQYF
TGCAGTGCTAGTATGGGACAGGGTGGCCACGAGCAGTACTTC
>NA|TRBV19|TRBD1|TRBJ1-2
CASSGQGKGYTF
TGTGCCAGTAGTGGACAGGGTAAAGGCTACACCTTC
>many|TRBV2|NA|TRBJ2-7
CASTLGRTEQYF
TGTGCCAGCACTTTGGGTCGGACGGAGCAGTACTTC
>NA|TRBV19|TRBD2|TRBJ2-1
CASSPTSGSGHEQFF
TGTGCCAGTAGCCCGACTAGCGGGAGTGGACATGAGCAGTTCTTC
>NA|TRBV10-3|TRBD1|TRBJ2-3
CAISGHRGATDTQYF
TGTGCCATCAGTGGTCACAGGGGGGCAACAGATACGCAGTATTTT
>NA|TRBV19|NA|TRBJ2-2
CASGGIFTGELFF
TGTGCCAGTGGAGGCATATTCACCGGGGAGCTGTTTTTT
>NA|TRBV7-8|TRBD2|TRBJ2-2
CASSFRSGYTGELFF
TGTGCCAGCAGCTTCCGTAGCGGGTACACCGGGGAGCTGTTTTTT
>NA|TRBV4-1|NA|TRBJ2-5
CASSQDRESRKPRGQETQYF
TGCGCCAGCAGCCAAGATCGCGAGTCTAGAAAACCACGGGGTCAAGAGACCCAGTACTTC
>NA|TRBV24-1|TRBD2|TRBJ2-7
CATSDRRDDSGPHYEQYF
TGTGCCACCAGTGATCGACGGGATGATAGCGGGCCCCACTACGAGCAGTACTTC
>NA|TRBV7-2|TRBD1|TRBJ2-7
CASSPGTGANEQYF
TGTGCCAGCAGCCCCGGGACAGGGGCGAACGAGCAGTACTTC
>NA|TRBV7-2|NA|TRBJ2-7
CASRSLLSSSYEQYF
TGTGCCAGCAGGTCGCTACTTTCGAGCTCCTACGAGCAGTACTTC
>NA|TRBV15|TRBD2|TRBJ2-3
CATSRRGGGTSGDTQYF
TGTGCCACCAGCCGACGAGGTGGAGGAACTAGCGGGGATACGCAGTATTTT
>NA|TRBV6-1|NA|TRBJ1-5
CASSEGQGTQPQHF
TGTGCCAGCAGTGAGGGGCAGGGTACCCAGCCCCAGCATTTT
>NA|TRBV9|TRBD1|TRBJ1-4
CASSEGAGTRGPSEKLFF
TGTGCCAGCAGCGAGGGTGCCGGGACAAGGGGGCCTAGTGAAAAACTGTTTTTT
>NA|TRBV29-1|NA|TRBJ1-2
CSVLRDYGYTF
TGCAGCGTCCTACGGGACTATGGCTACACCTTC
>NA|TRBV25-1|NA|TRBJ2-3
CASSWEGHRTDTQYF
TGTGCCAGCAGCTGGGAAGGGCATCGCACAGATACGCAGTATTTT
>NA|TRBV28|TRBD1|TRBJ1-2
CASSLGQGTYYGYTF
TGTGCCAGCAGTTTGGGACAGGGGACCTACTATGGCTACACCTTC
>few|TRBV4-1|TRBD1|TRBJ2-5
CASSQGDREPETQYF
TGCGCCAGCAGCCAAGGGGACAGGGAACCAGAGACCCAGTACTTC
>NA|TRBV12-5|TRBD2|TRBJ2-1
CASAPGLAGASYNEQFF
TGTGCTAGCGCCCCGGGACTAGCGGGAGCTTCCTACAATGAGCAGTTCTTC
>few|TRBV29-1|NA|TRBJ2-1
CSVEIWTAYNEQFF
TGCAGCGTTGAAATTTGGACAGCCTACAATGAGCAGTTCTTC
>NA|TRBV2|TRBD2|TRBJ2-1
CASRVSGRARLQFF
TGTGCCAGCAGGGTTAGCGGGAGGGCCAGGTTGCAGTTCTTC
>NA|TRBV6-5|NA|TRBJ1-1
CASSYSTTGLNEAFF
TGTGCCAGCAGTTACTCGACGACAGGACTTAATGAAGCTTTCTTT
>NA|TRBV7-3|NA|TRBJ2-2
CASSSGRTGKLFF
TGTGCCAGCAGCTCCGGAAGGACCGGGAAGCTGTTTTTT
>NA|TRBV7-2|TRBD2|TRBJ2-2
CASSSGLAGDGELFF
TGTGCCAGCAGCTCGGGACTAGCGGGAGACGGGGAGCTGTTTTTT
>few|TRBV18|NA|TRBJ2-1
CASSPLPASLIYNEQFF
TGTGCCAGCTCACCACTTCCAGCCTCCCTTATCTACAATGAGCAGTTCTTC
>NA|TRBV2|NA|TRBJ2-7
CAPGSVAASYEQYF
TGTGCCCCGGGATCCGTGGCAGCTTCCTACGAGCAGTACTTC
>NA|TRBV19|TRBD1|TRBJ1-1
CASQQGRYDTEAFF
TGTGCCAGCCAACAGGGGAGGTACGACACTGAAGCTTTCTTT
>NA|TRBV19|NA|TRBJ2-2
CASSIWGEQIGGLFF
TGTGCCAGTAGTATCTGGGGGGAGCAGATCGGGGGGCTGTTTTTT
>NA|TRBV7-9|NA|TRBJ1-2
CASSPHSDLGGYTF
TGTGCCAGCAGCCCCCACTCCGATTTGGGAGGCTACACCTTC